The 22 T cell receptor beta chains below were found in one sample sequenced in a study of regulatory T cells in long-lasting Graves disease. Time point here: newly diagnosed GD, antithyroid drugs for less than 3 months. Scientists built the TCR library using RNA that was extracted from PBMCs. In building TCR beta libraries, iRepertoire HTBI primers were used together with Arm-PCR of CDR3 regions. MiXCR was run by TCRdb on the multiplex PCR reads, yielding one entry per CDR3 protein. The table records 250,000 to 400,000 distinct CDR3 sequences, 18% of them present only once. Specimen: peripheral blood mononuclear cells (PBMCs), collected at new diagnosis, from a patient treated with antithyroid drugs. The receptors shown here come from a female donor with Graves disease.

This clonotype was seen many times. The chain carries TRBV5-1 and TRBJ1-2, with a weak D call TRBD1 (5 bases). V lost 2 bases and J 0 bases, leaving 11 bases between the germline ends. This CDR3 comprises 15 residues. Germline CDR1 and CDR2: SGHRS and YFSETQ. CDR3 nucleotides: TGCGCCAGCAGCTTACAACAGGCTTCTAACTATGGCTACACCTTC. Protein sequence: CASSLQQASNYGYTF.

The table lists this clonotype with many counts. For the CDR3, the DNA is TGTGCCAGCAGCTTAGGACAGGCGGGCTCTGGAAACACCATATATTTT. This sequence encodes CASSLGQAGSGNTIYF. The chain couples TRBV5-5 to TRBJ1-3; 7 bases agree with TRBD1. V trimming: 2 bases; J trimming: 0 bases; junction bases outside the gene matches: 5. The germline V gene encodes CDR1 SGHKS and CDR2 YYEKEE (reference sequence). This CDR3 spans 16 amino acids.

The rearrangement links TRBV29-1 to TRBJ1-5; D gene ambiguous. Germline V gene lookup returns CDR1 SQVTM and CDR2 ANQGSEA. The germline V and J ends were trimmed by 4 bases and 8 bases, with 15 bases remaining between them. The CDR3 extends over 13 amino acids. This CDR3 reads CSVGDSRGEPQHF. CDR3 DNA sequence: TGCAGCGTTGGAGACTCCCGCGGGGAGCCCCAGCATTTT.

Notes on this clonotype: A much larger clone differs by one base, so this may be a read error. The gene calls are TRBV30 and TRBJ2-6; D uncertain. The CDR3 length is 17 residues. Germline V gene data show CDR1 as GTSNPN and CDR2 as SVGIG (reference sequence). V lost 5 bases, J lost 3 bases, and 20 bases lay in between. The DNA of the CDR3 is TGTGCCTGGTTACGGCCAATCCGGCACCTTGGGGCCAACGTCCTGACTTTC. This gives the protein CAWLRPIRHLGANVLTF. Combining the CDR3 with reference TRBV30 and TRBJ2-6 gives the whole variable domain SQTIHQWPATLVQPVGSPLSLECTVEGTSNPNLYWYRQAAGRGLQLLFYSVGIGQISSEVPQNLSASRPQDRQFILSSKKLLLSDSGFYLCAWLRPIRHLGANVLTFGAGSRLTVL.

This clonotype has at least ten counts. V usage is TRBV12-3 or TRBV12-4 and J usage is TRBJ2-6; no definite D call. The V end was cut by 10 bases, the J end by 4 bases, with 26 bases between. The CDR3 spans 18 residues. CDR3 protein: CATGPPRLSGIGANVLTF. In DNA form, the CDR3 reads TGTGCCACCGGTCCCCCACGGCTTAGTGGAATCGGGGCCAACGTCCTGACTTTC.

This clonotype was seen many times. The rearrangement joins TRBV20-1 to TRBJ2-7; D might be TRBD1 (6 bases). Germline lookup yields CDR1 DFQATT and CDR2 SNEGSKA (reference sequence). The CDR3 is made up of 13 amino acids. Trimming stripped 2 bases from V and 1 base from J, with 9 bases between. The CDR3 DNA reads as TGCAGTGCTAGATCCGACAGGTCCTACGAGCAGTACTTC. This translates into CSARSDRSYEQYF.

This clonotype was detected ten times or more. J is TRBJ2-6 and V is TRBV28; D gene unclear. Germline CDR1 MDHEN, CDR2 SYDVKM. Trimming took off 5 bases at V and 1 base at J, with 6 bases between the two ends. The CDR3 covers 14 residues. For the CDR3, the DNA is TGTGCCAGCAGTGAATTTTCTGGGGCCAACGTCCTGACTTTC. Translated: CASSEFSGANVLTF.

For this clonotype: The likely explanation is a read error, given a far larger clone one base away. This sequence joins TRBV6-5 and TRBJ2-1, with D tentatively TRBD2 (6 bases). Germline V gene lookup returns CDR1 MNHEY and CDR2 SVGAGI. This CDR3 has 15 residues. Between the trimmed V and J ends, which lost 4 bases and 0 bases, there was a span of 10 bases. In DNA, the CDR3 is TGTGCCAGCAGTTGGGTCGGGAGCTCCTACAATGAGCAGTTCTTC. Translation: CASSWVGSSYNEQFF.

This clonotype turned up a few times. The rearrangement joins TRBV9 to TRBJ2-3, with 9 bases aligning to TRBD2. The CDR3 has 15 amino acids. Germline V CDR1 and CDR2: SGDLS, YYNGEE. Unmatched junction bases numbered 5, after V lost 4 bases and J lost 2 bases. DNA of the CDR3: TGTGCCAGCAGCCCTGGGACTAGCCACACAGATACGCAGTATTTT. Translation: CASSPGTSHTDTQYF.

In its sample, this clonotype was seen a few times. V gene TRBV25-1 combines with J gene TRBJ2-7; D unclear. With 6 bases removed from V and 3 bases from J, the gap between germline ends came to 9 bases. The germline gives CDR1 MGHDK, CDR2 SYGVNS. The CDR3 sequence is 12 residues long. The CDR3 spells CASSDSRYEQYF. The CDR3 DNA follows: TGTGCCAGCAGCGACTCTCGCTACGAGCAGTACTTC.

This clonotype was seen many times. The V call is TRBV18, the J call TRBJ2-3, with no clear D. The germline V gene has CDR1 KGHSH and CDR2 LQKENI. CDR3 size: 15 residues. V was pared by 3 bases and J by 4 bases, with 14 bases between. CDR3 bases: TGTGCCAGCTCACCCCGACTGGAGCGCGCAGATACGCAGTATTTT. Its protein is CASSPRLERADTQYF.

The chain employs TRBV4-2 and TRBJ2-3; TRBD2 matches at 7 bases. CDR1 is LGHNA, CDR2 YNFKEQ, per germline. CDR3 length equals 14 residues. With V trimmed by 0 bases and J by 5 bases, 2 bases remained unmatched. In DNA, the CDR3 is TGTGCCAGCAGCCAAGAGGGAGGGGAAGATACGCAGTATTTT. It encodes CASSQEGGEDTQYF.

This clonotype showed up just a few times. The gene calls are TRBV3-1 and TRBJ2-4; 7 bases line up with TRBD1. Germline V gives CDR1 LGHDT, CDR2 YNNKEL (reference sequence). This CDR3 is built from 16 residues. V lost 0 bases and J lost 6; bases outside the gene matches: 8. Here the CDR3 reads CASSQEEEGGLNIQYF. DNA for the CDR3: TGTGCCAGCAGCCAAGAAGAGGAAGGGGGCTTAAACATTCAGTACTTC.

This clonotype came up many times. The chain links TRBV7-2 to TRBJ1-5; 8 positions match TRBD1. The germline V gene has CDR1 SGHTA and CDR2 FQGNSA. The junction had 3 bases not matched to a gene; V was cut back by 6 bases and J by 2 bases. This CDR3 contains 14 residues. CDR3 nucleotides: TGTGCCAGCAGAACGACAGGGGGCAATCAGCCCCAGCATTTT. Its translation: CASRTTGGNQPQHF.

This clonotype was found many times. The chain is built from TRBV19 and TRBJ1-1; D is ambiguous. This CDR3 has 13 residues. The V and J ends lost 5 bases and 2 bases respectively, with 9 bases between them. Looked up from germline, CDR1 is LNHDA and CDR2 is SQIVND (reference sequence). DNA for the CDR3: TGTGCCAGTAGTTCATACTTTAACACTGAAGCTTTCTTT. Its protein product is CASSSYFNTEAFF.

This clonotype was observed many times. V gene TRBV3-1 combines with J gene TRBJ1-3; D unresolved. There are 15 residues in the CDR3. Trimming stripped 1 base from V and 0 bases from J, with 7 bases between. CDR1 is LGHDT, CDR2 YNNKEL, per germline (reference sequence). For the CDR3, the DNA is TGTGCCAGCAGCCAAGGTATGAGCTCTGGAAACACCATATATTTT. As protein: CASSQGMSSGNTIYF.

As regards this clonotype: A much larger clone lies a single base off, so this may be a read error. This chain connects TRBV9 to TRBJ2-1; weak D call: TRBD2 (5 bases). CDR1 and CDR2 from the germline V gene are SGDLS and YYNGEE. The CDR3 is made up of 15 amino acids. The CDR3 is CASSVGLISYNEQVF. Here the CDR3 DNA reads TGTGCCAGCAGCGTAGGACTAATCTCCTACAATGAGCAGGTCTTC.

This rearrangement joins TRBV30 to TRBJ2-7; D may correspond to TRBD1 or TRBD2 (5 bases each). Per the germline V gene, CDR1 is GTSNPN and CDR2 is SVGIG (reference sequence). V was cut by 2 bases and J by 4 bases, with 9 bases left in between. The CDR3 is 12 residues long. In nucleotides, the CDR3 is TGTGCCTGGAGTCGGGACGGTTACGAGCAGTACTTC. Residues: CAWSRDGYEQYF.

This clonotype has a count of ten or more. The J gene is TRBJ1-1, the V gene TRBV29-1; weak D call: TRBD1 (6 bases). The CDR3 spans 15 residues. Germline CDR1 and CDR2: SQVTM and ANQGSEA. Trimming cost V 4 bases and J 1 base, with 16 bases left between them. CDR3 amino acids: CSVGGGRGRNTEAFF. The CDR3 bases are TGCAGCGTTGGGGGGGGCAGGGGAAGGAACACTGAAGCTTTCTTT.

A remark on this clonotype: At one end, the junction sequence differs from germline, possibly due to a read error. The V call is TRBV6-5, the J call TRBJ1-6, with 7 bases that match TRBD1. The CDR3 spans 18 residues. The germline V gene encodes CDR1 MNHEY and CDR2 SVGAGI. Here the CDR3 reads CASRLGQVFSSCNSPLHF. DNA for the CDR3: TGTGCCAGCCGTTTAGGACAGGTCTTCAGCTCCTGTAATTCACCCCTCCACTTT.

In this sample, this clonotype turned up once. This clone may be a read error of a much larger clone one base away. This chain uses TRBV28 with TRBJ1-5; no clear D gene. The CDR3 sequence is 11 residues long. Germline lookup yields CDR1 MDHEN and CDR2 SYDVKM. The ends were cut back, 5 bases at V and 4 bases at J, with 3 bases in the middle. CDR3 residues: CASSVNQPQHF. DNA for the CDR3: TGTGCCAGCAGTGTGAATCAGCCCCAGCATTTT.

This clonotype was observed a handful of times. The chain joins TRBV4-1 to TRBJ1-2; TRBD1 might be the D (5 bases). This CDR3 spans 16 amino acids. Deletions cut 3 bases from V and 4 bases from J, with 18 bases between. Per germline, CDR1 MGHRA and CDR2 YSYEKL. CDR3 DNA: TGCGCCAGCAGCCACCCTCCCAAGGGGCCTGGCTATGGCTACACCTTC. Protein: CASSHPPKGPGYGYTF.